These 17 T cell receptor beta chains came from one sample sequenced in a study of T cells in Graves' hyperthyroidism and ophthalmopathy. Amplified TCR beta CDR3 regions came from RNA transcripts. TCR CDR3 underwent first-round RT-PCR with the HTBI primer set. From the multiplex PCR reads, TCRdb called clonotypes with MiXCR, one entry per CDR3 protein. The sample has 300,000 to 450,000 distinct CDR3 sequences, roughly 17% seen once. The sequenced sample consisted of blood. All receptors come from a woman aged 25 to 39 with Graves' hyperthyroidism that later progressed to Graves' ophthalmopathy.

The chain combines TRBV9 with TRBJ2-2, with 9 bases fitting TRBD1. The CDR3 covers 18 residues. With V trimmed by 3 bases and J by 5 bases, 14 bases remained unmatched. The germline V gene has CDR1 SGDLS and CDR2 YYNGEE. The CDR3 here is CASSELTHRGQGTGELFF. CDR3 nucleotides: TGTGCCAGCAGCGAGCTGACTCACAGGGGGCAAGGGACCGGGGAGCTGTTTTTT.

This clonotype was observed at least ten times. This sequence joins TRBV7-9 and TRBJ2-1; 8 nucleotides match TRBD2. This CDR3 is built from 16 residues. Per germline, CDR1 SEHNR and CDR2 FQNEAQ (reference sequence). The V segment lost 1 base and the J segment 10 bases; nucleotides outside the gene matches: 12. The CDR3 here is CASSLGGYSGIQEQFF. CDR3 bases: TGTGCCAGCAGCTTAGGTGGTTATAGCGGGATCCAGGAGCAGTTCTTC.

This clonotype was counted at least ten times. The J gene is TRBJ2-7, the V gene TRBV5-1, with TRBD1 matching 10 bases. Germline loops: CDR1 SGHRS, CDR2 YFSETQ. The CDR3 contains 16 residues. Unmatched junction bases numbered 8, after V lost 3 bases and J lost 2 bases. CDR3 residues: CASSSVTGGPTYEQYF. Here the CDR3 DNA reads TGCGCCAGCAGCTCGGTGACAGGGGGCCCCACCTACGAGCAGTACTTC.

The chain has TRBV20-1 and TRBJ1-2, with D uncertain. The V gene lost 3 bases and the J gene lost 1 base, with 9 bases spanning the gap. Per germline, CDR1 DFQATT and CDR2 SNEGSKA (reference sequence). The CDR3 covers 13 residues. CDR3 residues: CSASSRHNYGYTF. The CDR3 DNA reads TGCAGTGCTAGTTCAAGGCATAACTATGGCTACACCTTC.

This clonotype was detected a few times. The V gene is TRBV4-1, the J gene TRBJ2-2; 8 nucleotides align to TRBD1. The germline V gene has CDR1 MGHRA and CDR2 YSYEKL. V lost 0 bases to trimming and J lost 6 bases; unmatched junction nucleotides: 6. The CDR3 sequence is 16 residues long. In DNA form, the CDR3 reads TGCGCCAGCAGCCAAGAGCAGGGGGCTGCGGCCGGGGAGCTGTTTTTT. This sequence encodes CASSQEQGAAAGELFF.

This clonotype came up a few times. This chain links TRBV30 with TRBJ1-4; no clear D gene. This CDR3 is built from 12 residues. Germline V CDR1 and CDR2: GTSNPN, SVGIG (reference sequence). Trimming took off 0 bases at V and 6 bases at J, with 5 bases between the two ends. Here the CDR3 reads CAWSVSYEKLFF. The CDR3 nucleotides are TGTGCCTGGAGTGTGAGCTATGAAAAACTGTTTTTT.

Only a few counts were recorded for this clonotype. The J gene is TRBJ2-7, the V gene TRBV6-2 or TRBV6-3, with D maybe TRBD2 (5 bases). Germline V gene sequence: CDR1 MNHEY, CDR2 SVGEGT. This CDR3 spans 14 amino acids. Trimming cost V 6 bases and J 4 bases, with 16 bases left between them. This CDR3 is CASRRGPVGYEQYF. The CDR3 nucleotides read TGTGCCAGCAGAAGAGGGCCGGTCGGATACGAGCAGTACTTC.

The genes are TRBV19 and TRBJ1-5; D unresolved. The CDR3 length is 16 residues. CDR1 and CDR2 from the germline V gene are LNHDA and SQIVND (reference sequence). V lost 3 bases, J lost 5 bases, and 17 bases lay in between. In DNA form, the CDR3 reads TGTGCCAGTAGTATCGGGAGGGCGCGGTTGGATCAGCCCCAGCATTTT. It translates to CASSIGRARLDQPQHF.

This chain links TRBV7-9 with TRBJ2-7, with D maybe TRBD1 (6 bases). The CDR3 consists of 13 residues. V shed 6 bases and J shed 3 bases, with 12 bases lying between them. Germline loops: CDR1 SEHNR, CDR2 FQNEAQ (reference sequence). CDR3 nucleotide sequence: TGTGCCAGCAGGCCGGGACATTTCTACGAGCAGTACTTC. This encodes CASRPGHFYEQYF.

This clonotype was detected once. The V gene is TRBV4-2, the J gene TRBJ2-5; D may be TRBD2 (6 bases). The V gene's germline CDR1 is LGHNA and CDR2 YNFKEQ. This CDR3 is 14 amino acids long. The germline V and J ends were trimmed by 5 bases and 5 bases, with 15 bases remaining between them. The CDR3 loop is CASSYLGAGETQYF. Here the CDR3 DNA reads TGTGCCAGCAGCTATCTAGGGGCGGGGGAGACCCAGTACTTC.

This sequence joins TRBV7-6 and TRBJ2-3; 9 bases align to TRBD1. CDR1 is SGHVS and CDR2 is FNYEAQ in the germline V gene. Trimming took 4 bases from V and 11 from J; bases not matched to a gene: 16. The CDR3 contains 16 residues. The CDR3: CASSSITGTGSRRQYF. CDR3 bases: TGTGCCAGCAGCTCCATTACCGGGACAGGGTCCCGGAGGCAGTATTTT.

This clonotype was picked up many times. The chain employs TRBV28 and TRBJ2-7; the match to TRBD1 covers 8 bases. Germline V gives CDR1 MDHEN, CDR2 SYDVKM. The CDR3 loop spans 17 amino acids. J lost 1 base, V lost 3 bases, and 11 bases had no gene match. This CDR3 reads CASSFLRQGPESYEQYF. CDR3 in DNA: TGTGCCAGCAGTTTCCTACGACAGGGGCCCGAATCCTACGAGCAGTACTTC.

This chain uses TRBV7-2 with TRBJ1-5, with D hard to call. Germline CDR1 reads SGHTA; CDR2 reads FQGNSA. The CDR3 has 15 amino acids. V dropped 2 bases and J dropped 2 bases, with 10 bases sitting between them. The CDR3 is CASSLLVGGNQPQHF. The CDR3 coding sequence is TGTGCCAGCAGCTTACTGGTTGGGGGCAATCAGCCCCAGCATTTT.

This clonotype was detected ten times or more. V and J are TRBV6-1 and TRBJ1-2; 8 bases align to TRBD1. This CDR3 is 19 amino acids long. CDR1 is MNHNS, CDR2 SASEGT, per germline. The J segment lost 0 bases and the V segment lost 2 bases, leaving 14 bases of the junction unmatched. This CDR3 is CASSESNVAGQASNYGYTF. CDR3 coding DNA: TGTGCCAGCAGTGAAAGTAACGTCGCGGGACAGGCGTCTAACTATGGCTACACCTTC.

This clonotype was seen many times. This chain joins TRBV7-6 and TRBJ1-2; D gene unclear. The germline V gene encodes CDR1 SGHVS and CDR2 FNYEAQ. The ends were cut back, 6 bases at V and 6 bases at J, with 20 bases in the middle. The CDR3 runs 15 residues. The CDR3 sequence is CASSQTERTVDGYTF. The DNA for the CDR3 is TGTGCCAGCAGTCAGACGGAACGGACGGTAGATGGCTACACCTTC.

This clonotype was observed many times. CDR3 amino acids: CASSRDRAWNTEAFF. CDR3 coding DNA: TGTGCCAGCTCACGGGACAGGGCGTGGAACACTGAAGCTTTCTTT. The J gene is TRBJ1-1, the V gene TRBV18, with 9 bases lining up with TRBD1. CDR1 is KGHSH, CDR2 LQKENI, per germline. CDR3 length: 15 residues. J gave up 1 base and V 4 bases, and 4 bases lay outside the gene matches.

This clonotype was observed many times. The V call is TRBV6-1, the J call TRBJ2-5; unclear D gene. This CDR3 comprises 16 residues. The ends were cut back, 6 bases at V and 5 bases at J, with 22 bases in the middle. Germline V CDR1 and CDR2: MNHNS, SASEGT. The CDR3 protein is CASRQTRDRRSETQYF. The CDR3 nucleotides read TGTGCCAGCAGGCAGACTCGTGATAGACGGTCGGAGACCCAGTACTTC.